This T cell receptor (beta chain) was obtained from a study of T cell repertoires in cytomegalovirus infection. Looking at the study overall: The study used recently identified HLA-C-restricted and well-studied HLA-B-restricted CMV epitopes.

About this clonotype: As yet, its antigen is unknown.

Notes on the study in general: There were carriers of CMV plus the relevant HLA, and cumulative public TCR beta family frequency identified them. HLA-C-restricted TCR beta clonotypes specific for CMV led the ex vivo response.

The V gene lost 0 bases and the J gene lost 3 bases, with 12 bases spanning the gap. The CDR3 covers 16 residues. Per the germline V gene, CDR1 is MNHNY and CDR2 is SVGAGI (reference sequence). TCRdb processed the reads anew with MiXCR; each CDR3 protein has one entry. This sample yields some 920,000 distinct CDR3 sequences, of which roughly 30% are seen a single time; 13% belongs to the top ten. This specimen was cultured CD8+ T cells from PBMCs, taken from culture after CMV antigen stimulation. The V and J genes are TRBV6-6 and TRBJ1-5; perhaps TRBD1 as D (5 bases). The receptor's source is a human donor in good health (CMV status not recorded). Some clones in this sample may be carry-over from other donors' samples. CDR3 sequence reads: CASSYSIDSFNQPQHF. The CDR3 DNA reads as TGTGCCAGCAGTTACTCGATAGACAGCTTCAATCAGCCCCAGCATTTT.